There are a few counts of the clone carrying this TCR beta chain. The antigen remains undetermined. V was clipped by 10 bases and J by 2 bases, with 18 bases between them. Germline V gives CDR1 MNHNY, CDR2 SVGAGI (reference sequence). The CDR3 has 14 residues. The data are from a study of cytomegalovirus exposure and HLA in healthy donors. Study in general: An earlier analysis found fewer than 140 million unique TCR beta sequences from about 190 million T cells. HLA-typed donors were the source of approximately 88 million unique TCRs, which an early data release held. Under 90% of 350 to 400 genotyped donors fell in the Caucasian-associated ancestry cluster.

General observations from the study: Common viral pathogens (according to a later analysis) appeared linked to several of the most significant clusters.

The primer mix had 60 Vbeta and 13 Jbeta primers. Repertoires were generated with immunoSEQ multiplex PCR, while TCRdb's copy carries only in-frame clones and drops some. Of 90,000 or so clones listed, about 75% are singletons. The V call is TRBV6-6, the J call TRBJ2-7, with D maybe TRBD1 (6 bases). The clonotype originates from a young man in good health and CMV-seropositive. The sample consisted of PBMCs. The CDR3 coding sequence is TGTGCCACACGCAACACAGGGCTCGCCTACGAGCAGTACTTC. Translation: CATRNTGLAYEQYF.